Below, 10 T cell receptor beta chains from the same sample are listed, as sequenced in a study of cytomegalovirus exposure and HLA in healthy donors. Primers: 60 Vbeta forward and 13 Jbeta reverse. The table came from immunoSEQ multiplex PCR; TCRdb's copy has only in-frame clones and leaves some out. The sample has approximately 210,000 clones, about four fifths seen once. Sequenced sample: PBMCs. These receptors were collected from a man between 18 and 35 years old in good health and CMV-seronegative.

The chain is built from TRBV11-2 and TRBJ1-6, with unresolved D. Germline V gene data show CDR1 as SGHAT and CDR2 as FQNNGV. The CDR3 extends over 17 amino acids. The V end was cut by 2 bases, the J end by 4 bases, with 15 bases between. In DNA, the CDR3 is TGTGCCAGCAGCTTATGGACTCCGGGGAGATATAATTCACCCCTCCACTTT. Translation: CASSLWTPGRYNSPLHF.

This clone has a handful of counts. The V call is TRBV27, the J call TRBJ1-1; TRBD1 is a possible D gene (6 bases). The V end lost 4 bases, the J end lost 3 bases, and 6 bases lay between the germline ends. This CDR3 is built from 12 residues. Per the germline V gene, CDR1 is MNHEY and CDR2 is SMNVEV (reference sequence). The CDR3 reads CASSYRDTEAFF. The CDR3, as DNA: TGTGCCAGCAGTTACAGGGACACTGAAGCTTTCTTT.

This chain uses TRBV27 with TRBJ2-5; 11 bases are shared with TRBD2. V lost 2 bases and J lost 5; bases outside the gene matches: 16. This CDR3 is built from 19 residues. In germline, CDR1 is MNHEY, CDR2 SMNVEV (reference sequence). CDR3 sequence reads: CASSLGDPSLAGGPETQYF. The CDR3 nucleotides are TGTGCCAGCAGTTTAGGGGACCCCTCCTTAGCGGGGGGGCCGGAGACCCAGTACTTC.

This chain joins TRBV27 and TRBJ2-1, with 8 bases aligning to TRBD1. The CDR3 is 15 residues long. The junction had 6 bases not matched to a gene; V was cut back by 5 bases and J by 3 bases. Looked up from germline, CDR1 is MNHEY and CDR2 is SMNVEV (reference sequence). The CDR3: CASSLRTGLYNEQFF. The DNA for the CDR3 is TGTGCCAGCAGTCTCCGGACAGGGCTCTACAATGAGCAGTTCTTC.

V and J are TRBV28 and TRBJ2-3; D may be TRBD2 (5 bases). CDR3 size: 16 residues. The V gene lost 3 bases and the J gene lost 1 base, with 14 bases spanning the gap. Germline values: CDR1 MDHEN, CDR2 SYDVKM. CDR3 sequence (DNA): TGTGCCAGCAGTTTTGATGTCGAGAGGGGCACAGATACGCAGTATTTT. Its translation is CASSFDVERGTDTQYF.

The gene calls are TRBV19 and TRBJ1-4, with TRBD1 matching over 10 bases. The V gene end was trimmed by 0 bases and the J gene end by 5 bases; junction bases not matched to a gene: 0. This CDR3 is built from 15 residues. Germline V gene sequence: CDR1 LNHDA, CDR2 SQIVND (reference sequence). The CDR3, as DNA: TGTGCCAGTAGTATAGAGGGACAGGGGAATGAAAAACTGTTTTTT. It specifies CASSIEGQGNEKLFF.

This clone showed up just a few times. The CDR3 nucleotides read TGCGCCAGCAGTGATTCCGCCCGACTAGCGGGAGGGCTTCCCGAGCAGTACTTC. Translating gives CASSDSARLAGGLPEQYF. The J gene is TRBJ2-7, the V gene TRBV10-2, with TRBD2 identical over 14 bases. This CDR3 spans 18 amino acids. After removal of 3 bases from V and 6 bases from J, the junction contained 13 bases not matched to a gene. Per the germline V gene, CDR1 is WSHSY and CDR2 is SAAADI.

The sample holds a few counts of this clone. V usage is TRBV10-3 and J usage is TRBJ2-1, with TRBD2 matching 13 bases. This CDR3 region has 14 residues. V trimming: 7 bases; J trimming: 8 bases; junction bases outside the gene matches: 5. Germline V CDR1 and CDR2: ENHRY, SYGVKD. The CDR3 loop is CAIKRTSGSDEQFF. The CDR3 bases are TGTGCCATCAAACGGACTAGCGGGAGTGATGAGCAGTTCTTC.

V gene TRBV6-4 combines with J gene TRBJ1-6; TRBD1 is a possible D gene (6 bases). Trimming pared 0 bases from V and 6 bases from J, leaving 9 bases between. The CDR3 runs 15 residues. Germline V gives CDR1 MRHNA, CDR2 SNTAGT. CDR3: CASSDSGHPNSPLHF. The CDR3 DNA is TGTGCCAGCAGTGACTCGGGACACCCTAATTCACCCCTCCACTTT.

This chain uses TRBV19 with TRBJ1-5; perhaps TRBD1 as D (5 bases). The CDR3 spans 15 residues. The germline V gene has CDR1 LNHDA and CDR2 SQIVND (reference sequence). V dropped 2 bases and J dropped 5 bases, with 13 bases sitting between them. CDR3 DNA: TGTGCCAGTAGTATACGAGCCAGGGTCGATCAGCCCCAGCATTTT. It encodes CASSIRARVDQPQHF.